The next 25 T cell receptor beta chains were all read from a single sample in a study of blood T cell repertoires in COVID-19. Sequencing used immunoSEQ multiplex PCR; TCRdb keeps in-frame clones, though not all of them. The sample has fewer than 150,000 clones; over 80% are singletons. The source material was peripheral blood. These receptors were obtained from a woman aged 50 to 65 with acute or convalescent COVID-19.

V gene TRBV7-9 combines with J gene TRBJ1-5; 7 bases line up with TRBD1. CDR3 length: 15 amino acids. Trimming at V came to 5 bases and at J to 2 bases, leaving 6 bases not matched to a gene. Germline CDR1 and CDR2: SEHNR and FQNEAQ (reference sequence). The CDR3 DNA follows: TGTGCCAGCAGCACACAGGGGAAGGGCAATCAGCCCCAGCATTTT. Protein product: CASSTQGKGNQPQHF.

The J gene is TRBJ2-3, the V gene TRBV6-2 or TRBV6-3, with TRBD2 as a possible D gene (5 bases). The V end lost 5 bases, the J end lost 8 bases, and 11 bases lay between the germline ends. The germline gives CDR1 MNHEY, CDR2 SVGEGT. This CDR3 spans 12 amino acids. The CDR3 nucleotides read TGTGCCAGCAGTGAGGACTCCGGTACGCAGTATTTT. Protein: CASSEDSGTQYF.

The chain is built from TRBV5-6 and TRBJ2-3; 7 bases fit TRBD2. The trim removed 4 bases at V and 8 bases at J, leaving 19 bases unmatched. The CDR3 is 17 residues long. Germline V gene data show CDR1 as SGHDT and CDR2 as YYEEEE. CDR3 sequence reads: CASSRPGLDPRAATQYF. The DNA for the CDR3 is TGTGCCAGCAGCCGCCCCGGACTAGATCCGAGAGCGGCTACGCAGTATTTT.

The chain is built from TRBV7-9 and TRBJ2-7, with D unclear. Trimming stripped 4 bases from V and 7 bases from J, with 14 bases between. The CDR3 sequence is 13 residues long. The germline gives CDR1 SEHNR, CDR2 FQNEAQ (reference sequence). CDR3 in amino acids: CASSSPPAGEQYF. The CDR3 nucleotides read TGTGCCAGCAGCTCCCCCCCAGCCGGGGAGCAGTACTTC.

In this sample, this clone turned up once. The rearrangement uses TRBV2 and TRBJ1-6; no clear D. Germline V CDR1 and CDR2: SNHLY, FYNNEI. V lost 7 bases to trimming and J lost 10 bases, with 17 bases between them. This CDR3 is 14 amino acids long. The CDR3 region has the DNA TGTGCCAGCACTCCGGAGAGGAGCGGGTCACCCCTCCACTTT. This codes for CASTPERSGSPLHF.

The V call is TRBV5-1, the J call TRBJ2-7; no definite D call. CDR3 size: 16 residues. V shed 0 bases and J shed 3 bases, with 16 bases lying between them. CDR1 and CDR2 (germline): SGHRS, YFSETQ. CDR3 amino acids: CASSLEDRAGSYEQYF. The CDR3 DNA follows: TGCGCCAGCAGCTTGGAGGATCGAGCAGGCAGCTACGAGCAGTACTTC.

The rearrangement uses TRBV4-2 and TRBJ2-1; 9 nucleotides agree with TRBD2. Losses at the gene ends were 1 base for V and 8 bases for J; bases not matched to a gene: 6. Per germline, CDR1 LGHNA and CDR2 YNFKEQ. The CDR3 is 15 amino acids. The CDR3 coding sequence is TGTGCCAGCAGCCAAGTTTTAGCGGGGGACGATGAGCAGTTCTTC. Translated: CASSQVLAGDDEQFF.

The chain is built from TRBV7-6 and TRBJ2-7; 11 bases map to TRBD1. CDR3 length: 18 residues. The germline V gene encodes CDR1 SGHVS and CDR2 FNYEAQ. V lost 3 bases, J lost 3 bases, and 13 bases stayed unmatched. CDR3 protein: CASSFDPGQGVKSYEQYF. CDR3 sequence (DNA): TGTGCCAGCAGCTTTGACCCGGGACAGGGGGTTAAAAGCTACGAGCAGTACTTC.

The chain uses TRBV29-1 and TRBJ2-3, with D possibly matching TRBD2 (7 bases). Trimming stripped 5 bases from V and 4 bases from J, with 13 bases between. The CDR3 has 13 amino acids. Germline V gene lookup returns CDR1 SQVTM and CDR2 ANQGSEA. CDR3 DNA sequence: TGCAGCGTTTTAGGGGGGGCGCCAGATACGCAGTATTTT. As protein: CSVLGGAPDTQYF.

The CDR3 nucleotides are TGTGCCAGCAGAGGGACAGGGGCCCACGAGCAGTACTTC. Translation: CASRGTGAHEQYF. The chain combines TRBV28 with TRBJ2-7, with TRBD1 identical over 10 bases. Germline CDR1 is MDHEN and CDR2 is SYDVKM. This CDR3 contains 13 residues. V shed 6 bases, J shed 5 bases, and the junction held 4 bases outside the gene matches.

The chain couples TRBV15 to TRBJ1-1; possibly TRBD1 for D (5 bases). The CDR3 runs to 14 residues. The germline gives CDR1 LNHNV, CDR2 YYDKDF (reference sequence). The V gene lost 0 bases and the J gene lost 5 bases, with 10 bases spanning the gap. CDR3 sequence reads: CATSRDRGGTEAFF. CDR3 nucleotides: TGTGCCACCAGCAGAGATAGGGGTGGGACTGAAGCTTTCTTT. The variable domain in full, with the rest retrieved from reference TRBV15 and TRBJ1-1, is DAMVIQNPRYQVTQFGKPVTLSCSQTLNHNVMYWYQQKSSQAPKLLFHYYDKDFNNEADTPDNFQSRRPNTSFCFLDIRSPGLGDTAMYLCATSRDRGGTEAFFGQGTRLTVV.

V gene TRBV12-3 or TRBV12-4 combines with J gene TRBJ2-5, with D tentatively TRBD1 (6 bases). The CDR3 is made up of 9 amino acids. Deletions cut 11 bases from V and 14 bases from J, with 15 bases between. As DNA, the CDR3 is TGTGCCGTCGACAGGACTCTTTACTTC. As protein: CAVDRTLYF.

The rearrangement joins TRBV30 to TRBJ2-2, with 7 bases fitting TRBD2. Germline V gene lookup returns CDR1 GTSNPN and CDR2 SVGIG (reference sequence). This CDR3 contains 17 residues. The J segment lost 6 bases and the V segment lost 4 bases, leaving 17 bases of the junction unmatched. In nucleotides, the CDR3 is TGTGCCTGGACCGGGGCGAGCGGGAATATGATCGCCGGGGAGCTGTTTTTT. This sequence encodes CAWTGASGNMIAGELFF.

The CDR3 DNA reads TGTGCCAGCTGGCGGGGGTTCGGCGAGACCCAGTACTTC. As protein: CASWRGFGETQYF. V usage is TRBV3-1 (or the pseudogene TRBV3-2) and J usage is TRBJ2-5; 7 bases are a match to TRBD2. V lost 8 bases and J lost 5; bases outside the gene matches: 8. The CDR3 extends over 13 amino acids. Germline CDR1 LGHDT, CDR2 YNNKEL (reference sequence).

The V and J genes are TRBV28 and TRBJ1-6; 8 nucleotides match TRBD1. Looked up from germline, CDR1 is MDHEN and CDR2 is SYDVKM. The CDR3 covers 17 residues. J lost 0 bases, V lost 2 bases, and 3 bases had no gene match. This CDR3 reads CASSLIDRGSYNSPLHF. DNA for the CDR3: TGTGCCAGCAGTTTAATTGACAGGGGCTCCTATAATTCACCCCTCCACTTT.

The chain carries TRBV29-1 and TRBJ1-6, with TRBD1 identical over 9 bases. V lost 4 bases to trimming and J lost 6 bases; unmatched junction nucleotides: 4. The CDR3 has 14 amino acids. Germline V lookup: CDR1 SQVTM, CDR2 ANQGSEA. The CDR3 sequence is CSVAGTGSNSPLHF. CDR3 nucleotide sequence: TGCAGCGTTGCCGGGACAGGGAGTAATTCACCCCTCCACTTT.

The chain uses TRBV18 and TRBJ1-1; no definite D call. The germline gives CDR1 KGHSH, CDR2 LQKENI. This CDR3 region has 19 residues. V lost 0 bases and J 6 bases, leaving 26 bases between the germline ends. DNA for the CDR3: TGTGCCAGCTCACCACCGCCGGAAAATCGAGGGCGCAGGTGGGCTGAAGCTTTCTTT. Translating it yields CASSPPPENRGRRWAEAFF.

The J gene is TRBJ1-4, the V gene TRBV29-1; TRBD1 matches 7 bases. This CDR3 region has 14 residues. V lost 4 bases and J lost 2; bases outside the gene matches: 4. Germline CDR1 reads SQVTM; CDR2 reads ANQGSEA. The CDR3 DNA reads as TGCAGCGTTGCGAGGGACAGTACTAATGAAAAACTGTTTTTT. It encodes CSVARDSTNEKLFF.

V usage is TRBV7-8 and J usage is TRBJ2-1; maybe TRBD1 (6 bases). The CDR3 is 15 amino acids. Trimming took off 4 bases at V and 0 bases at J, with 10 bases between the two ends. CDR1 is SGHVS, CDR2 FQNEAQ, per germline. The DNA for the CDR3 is TGTGCCAGCAGCTACGAGGGGGACTCCTACAATGAGCAGTTCTTC. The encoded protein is CASSYEGDSYNEQFF.

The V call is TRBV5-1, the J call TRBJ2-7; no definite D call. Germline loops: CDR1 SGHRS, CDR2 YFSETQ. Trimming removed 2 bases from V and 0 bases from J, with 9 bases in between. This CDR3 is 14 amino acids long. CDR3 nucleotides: TGCGCCAGCAGCTTCACGGAGTCCTCCTACGAGCAGTACTTC. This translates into CASSFTESSYEQYF.

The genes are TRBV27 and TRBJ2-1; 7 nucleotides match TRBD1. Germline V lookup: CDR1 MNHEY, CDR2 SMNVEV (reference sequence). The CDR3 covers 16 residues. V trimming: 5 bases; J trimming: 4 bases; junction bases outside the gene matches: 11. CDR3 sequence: CASSPGQRPGYNEQFF. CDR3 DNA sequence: TGTGCCAGCAGTCCGGGACAGCGACCGGGGTACAATGAGCAGTTCTTC.

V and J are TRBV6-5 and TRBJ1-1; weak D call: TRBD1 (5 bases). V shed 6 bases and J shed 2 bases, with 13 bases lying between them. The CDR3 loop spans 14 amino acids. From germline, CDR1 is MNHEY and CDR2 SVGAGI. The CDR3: CASRLDSPNTEAFF. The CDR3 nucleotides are TGTGCCAGCAGGCTAGACAGTCCTAACACTGAAGCTTTCTTT.

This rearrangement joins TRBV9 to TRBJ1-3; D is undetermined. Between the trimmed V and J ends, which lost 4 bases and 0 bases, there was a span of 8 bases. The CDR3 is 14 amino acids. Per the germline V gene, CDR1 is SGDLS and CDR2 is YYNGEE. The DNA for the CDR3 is TGTGCCAGCAGCCCCGGGAACTCTGGAAACACCATATATTTT. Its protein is CASSPGNSGNTIYF.

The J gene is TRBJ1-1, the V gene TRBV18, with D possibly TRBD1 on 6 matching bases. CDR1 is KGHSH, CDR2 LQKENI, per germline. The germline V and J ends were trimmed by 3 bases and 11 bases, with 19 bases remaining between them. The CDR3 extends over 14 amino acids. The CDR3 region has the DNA TGTGCCAGCTCACCGTTCCAAACAGGGAGTGAGGCTTTCTTT. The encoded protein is CASSPFQTGSEAFF.

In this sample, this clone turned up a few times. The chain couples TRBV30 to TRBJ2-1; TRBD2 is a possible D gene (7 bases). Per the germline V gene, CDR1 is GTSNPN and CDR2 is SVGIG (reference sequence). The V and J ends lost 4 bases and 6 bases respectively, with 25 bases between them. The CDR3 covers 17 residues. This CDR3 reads CAWTSGGPSGRSNEQFF. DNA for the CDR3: TGTGCCTGGACCTCCGGGGGGCCATCGGGGCGAAGCAATGAGCAGTTCTTC.